This TCR beta chain was identified during a study of shared clonotypes between healthy human individuals. A note on this clone: As yet, its antigen is unknown.

General study results and limits: Sharing across four donors was seen in approximately 5.2% of naive CD4 clonotypes.

TCRdb keeps only in-frame clones here, not all; method: immunoSEQ multiplex PCR. Of more than 850,000 clones detected, about 80% appear once; the ten largest clones hold approximately 0.56%. The CDR3 runs to 12 residues. CDR1 MDHEN and CDR2 SYDVKM come from the germline V gene. V gave up 6 bases and J gave up 7 bases, with 12 bases separating them. This chain joins TRBV28 and TRBJ2-5; tentatively, D is TRBD2 (6 bases). This TCR derives from a man between 18 and 35 years old in good health. Some clones in this sample may be carry-over from other donors' samples. The sample taken for sequencing was memory CD4+ T cells from PBMCs. Subset in this sample: CD45RA-negative fraction. CDR3 protein: CASREGQRTQYF. CDR3 coding DNA: TGTGCCAGCAGGGAGGGCCAAAGGACCCAGTACTTC. Full variable domain (missing parts from reference TRBV28 and TRBJ2-5): DVKVTQSSRYLVKRTGEKVFLECVQDMDHENMFWYRQDPGLGLRLIYFSYDVKMKEKGDIPEGYSVSREKKERFSLILESASTNQTSMYLCASREGQRTQYFGPGTRLLVL.